The 32 T cell receptor beta chains presented below share a single source sample, sequenced in a study of T cells in Graves' hyperthyroidism and ophthalmopathy. From RNA transcripts, TCR beta CDR3 regions were amplified. First-round RT-PCR targeting the TCR CDR3 was performed with the HTBI primer set. TCRdb independently ran MiXCR on the multiplex PCR reads; one entry per CDR3 protein. The top ten hold around 50% of the sample, which has a few hundred thousand distinct CDR3 sequences, over 20% seen once. The sample consisted of blood. The receptors shown here come from a woman aged 50 to 65 with Graves' hyperthyroidism.

A few counts support this clonotype. This sequence joins TRBV5-1 and TRBJ1-1; possible D gene TRBD1, 5 bases. The germline CDR1 and CDR2 sequences are SGHRS and YFSETQ. The CDR3 totals 15 residues. V was clipped by 0 bases and J by 0 bases, with 9 bases between them. CDR3 region: CASSLAADMNTEAFF. The CDR3 DNA reads TGCGCCAGCAGCTTGGCGGCGGACATGAACACTGAAGCTTTCTTT.

Details on this clonotype: A read error may explain this, as a much larger clone is one base away. J is TRBJ2-1 and V is TRBV18; 9 bases match TRBD1. The CDR3 is 15 residues long. From germline, CDR1 is KGHSH and CDR2 LQKENI. After removal of 3 bases from V and 8 bases from J, the junction contained 8 bases not matched to a gene. CDR3: CASSPTGGWRYEQFF. The CDR3 nucleotides read TGTGCCAGCTCACCCACAGGGGGCTGGAGGTATGAGCAGTTCTTC.

J is TRBJ1-6 and V is TRBV4-2; D is uncertain. The CDR3 runs to 13 residues. V lost 1 base to trimming and J lost 5 bases, with 3 bases between them. In germline, CDR1 is LGHNA, CDR2 YNFKEQ. CDR3 sequence (DNA): TGTGCCAGCAGCCAAGCGGATAATTCACCCCTCCACTTT. Protein sequence: CASSQADNSPLHF.

This clonotype was seen a few times. The chain joins TRBV14 to TRBJ2-3; 9 bases map to TRBD2. This CDR3 is built from 15 residues. V was clipped by 4 bases and J by 9 bases; unmatched bases: 11. In germline, CDR1 is SGHDN, CDR2 FVKESK. The CDR3: CASSPGGSGGETQYF. Here the CDR3 DNA reads TGTGCCAGCAGCCCAGGTGGTAGCGGGGGAGAGACGCAGTATTTT.

There are a few counts of this clonotype. The rearrangement links TRBV6-1 to TRBJ2-6; D is possibly TRBD2 (5 bases). There are 15 residues in the CDR3. From germline, CDR1 is MNHNS and CDR2 SASEGT. V lost 8 bases to trimming and J lost 0 bases, with 11 bases between them. In DNA, the CDR3 is TGTGCCAGCTCGGGGTTTAACTCTGGGGCCAACGTCCTGACTTTC. It codes for CASSGFNSGANVLTF.

Comments on this clonotype: This may be a read error: a much more frequent sequence differs by one nucleotide. The conserved phenylalanine or tryptophan normally closing the CDR3 is absent here, so this likely arose from a read error. The CDR3 here is CAWTSGTDTQYL. CDR3 DNA sequence: TGTGCCTGGACTAGCGGCACAGATACGCAGTATCTT. The chain links TRBV30 to TRBJ2-3; TRBD2 might be the D (6 bases). V lost 4 bases and J lost 1, with 6 bases in between. The germline V gene encodes CDR1 GTSNPN and CDR2 SVGIG (reference sequence). The CDR3 totals 12 residues.

This clonotype is a singleton in its sample. The chain combines TRBV6-1 with TRBJ1-2, with 12 bases that match TRBD1. This CDR3 has 14 residues. From germline, CDR1 is MNHNS and CDR2 SASEGT. Losses at the gene ends were 7 bases for V and 6 bases for J; bases not matched to a gene: 6. The CDR3 loop reads CASTGTGGADGYTF. The CDR3, as DNA: TGTGCCAGCACCGGGACAGGGGGCGCGGATGGCTACACCTTC.

This clonotype was seen repeatedly, ten times or more. J is TRBJ2-1 and V is TRBV5-1; the D gene is possibly TRBD1 (6 bases). Germline V lookup: CDR1 SGHRS, CDR2 YFSETQ. V lost 2 bases and J lost 11, with 23 bases in between. The CDR3 is 16 residues long. The chain's CDR3 is CASSFPGHIGADQQFF. In nucleotides, the CDR3 is TGCGCCAGCAGCTTTCCGGGACATATAGGCGCAGATCAGCAGTTCTTC.

The table lists this clonotype with many counts. The chain carries TRBV2 and TRBJ1-1, with 7 positions matching TRBD1. The CDR3 is made up of 14 amino acids. Trimming took 6 bases from V and 4 from J; bases not matched to a gene: 8. Looked up from germline, CDR1 is SNHLY and CDR2 is FYNNEI. The CDR3, as DNA: TGTGCCAGCAGCCGACAGGGAGGGGGCACTGAAGCTTTCTTT. Protein sequence: CASSRQGGGTEAFF.

This clonotype has a count of ten or more. In DNA form, the CDR3 reads TGTGCCAGCAGTAAGCGGGGGGGCCCGAATGAGCAGTTCTTC. It is translated as CASSKRGGPNEQFF. This chain connects TRBV6-1 to TRBJ2-1; 10 nucleotides line up with TRBD2. Germline V CDR1 and CDR2: MNHNS, SASEGT. With V trimmed by 5 bases and J by 7 bases, 5 bases remained unmatched. The CDR3 contains 14 residues.

V and J are TRBV2 and TRBJ1-1, with 9 bases identical to TRBD1. In germline, CDR1 is SNHLY, CDR2 FYNNEI. V lost 8 bases to trimming and J lost 3 bases; unmatched junction nucleotides: 4. The CDR3 covers 13 residues. CDR3 nucleotides: TGTGCCAGCGGGGGACAGGGAGACACTGAAGCTTTCTTT. Its translation: CASGGQGDTEAFF.

V is TRBV4-1 and J is TRBJ2-5, with D possibly being TRBD1 (5 bases). The CDR3 loop spans 16 amino acids. Deletions cut 2 bases from V and 5 bases from J, with 18 bases between. Germline CDR1 reads MGHRA; CDR2 reads YSYEKL. The CDR3 nucleotides read TGCGCCAGCAGCCAATACACAGGTGGGTCTATTGAGACCCAGTACTTC. Protein sequence: CASSQYTGGSIETQYF.

The chain carries TRBV7-2 and TRBJ2-7; 7 nucleotides align to TRBD2. CDR1 and CDR2 (germline): SGHTA, FQGNSA. Losses at the gene ends were 1 base for V and 0 bases for J; bases not matched to a gene: 6. The CDR3 sequence is 16 residues long. The CDR3 DNA follows: TGTGCCAGCAGCTTAGACGGCGGGGGACTCTCCTACGAGCAGTACTTC. Protein: CASSLDGGGLSYEQYF.

The V gene is TRBV6-1, the J gene TRBJ1-5, with D perhaps matching TRBD1 (6 bases). Per germline, CDR1 MNHNS and CDR2 SASEGT. The germline V and J ends were trimmed by 3 bases and 4 bases, with 7 bases remaining between them. This CDR3 comprises 13 residues. As DNA, the CDR3 is TGTGCCAGCAGTGAGAGGGGGAATCAGCCCCAGCATTTT. It encodes CASSERGNQPQHF.

This clonotype was detected ten times or more. The chain combines TRBV11-2 with TRBJ2-3; 7 nucleotides align to TRBD1. Germline-derived CDR1 and CDR2 are SGHAT and FQNNGV. The CDR3 is 15 amino acids. The J segment lost 6 bases and the V segment lost 7 bases, leaving 13 bases of the junction unmatched. CDR3 loop: CASIKDRGRVDTQYF. The DNA of the CDR3 is TGTGCCAGCATCAAGGATAGGGGGCGCGTGGATACGCAGTATTTT.

The chain employs TRBV4-1 and TRBJ2-3; possibly TRBD1 for D (6 bases). The V and J ends lost 5 bases and 5 bases respectively, with 20 bases between them. CDR1 and CDR2 from the germline V gene are MGHRA and YSYEKL. This CDR3 has 16 amino acids. This CDR3 reads CASSKTDSDELDTQYF. The DNA for the CDR3 is TGCGCCAGCAGCAAGACGGACAGCGATGAATTAGATACGCAGTATTTT.

The CDR3 DNA follows: TGTGCCAGCAGCCCTCGAGAAGGACAGGCCAACTATGGCTACACCTTC. This sequence encodes CASSPREGQANYGYTF. This chain connects TRBV7-8 to TRBJ1-2; 7 bases match TRBD1. Germline CDR1 and CDR2: SGHVS and FQNEAQ. The V and J ends lost 5 bases and 2 bases, in that order; junction bases with no gene match: 11. The CDR3 is made up of 16 amino acids.

The rearrangement uses TRBV29-1 and TRBJ1-3; weak D call: TRBD1 (6 bases). Trimming shortened V by 2 bases and J by 4 bases, and 12 bases separated the two germline ends. There are 14 residues in the CDR3. CDR1 SQVTM and CDR2 ANQGSEA come from the germline V gene. Written as DNA, the CDR3 is TGCAGCGTTGAACCTGGGGGCGCCGGAAACACCATATATTTT. Translation: CSVEPGGAGNTIYF. Complete variable domain (other parts from reference TRBV29-1 and TRBJ1-3): SAVISQKPSRDICQRGTSLTIQCQVDSQVTMMFWYRQQPGQSLTLIATANQGSEATYESGFVIDKFPISRPNLTFSTLTVSNMSPEDSSIYLCSVEPGGAGNTIYFGEGSWLTVV.

This clonotype was recorded many times. The CDR3 reads CASSIRTEMNTEAFF. DNA of the CDR3: TGTGCCAGCAGCATTCGGACGGAAATGAACACTGAAGCTTTCTTT. V and J are TRBV9 and TRBJ1-1; D gene uncertain. The CDR3 is made up of 15 amino acids. Trimming shortened V by 4 bases and J by 0 bases, and 13 bases separated the two germline ends. CDR1 and CDR2 from the germline V gene are SGDLS and YYNGEE.

This clonotype has only a few counts. The chain combines TRBV7-2 with TRBJ2-2, with 13 bases fitting TRBD2. This CDR3 is built from 18 residues. CDR1 is SGHTA, CDR2 FQGNSA, per germline. After removal of 5 bases from V and 4 bases from J, the junction contained 10 bases not matched to a gene. The CDR3 loop is CASSKRGTSGVGTGELFF. The CDR3 DNA reads TGTGCCAGCAGCAAGCGCGGGACTAGCGGGGTTGGCACCGGGGAGCTGTTTTTT.

The chain links TRBV2 to TRBJ2-3; D remains unclear. V lost 7 bases to trimming and J lost 2 bases, with 13 bases between them. The CDR3 length is 14 residues. Germline V gene sequence: CDR1 SNHLY, CDR2 FYNNEI. CDR3 sequence (DNA): TGTGCCAGCACTCCGACAACCACCACAGATACGCAGTATTTT. It encodes CASTPTTTTDTQYF.

A few counts support this clonotype. The chain carries TRBV18 and TRBJ2-3, with 16 nucleotides matching TRBD2. CDR1 is KGHSH and CDR2 is LQKENI in the germline V gene. The V segment lost 0 bases and the J segment 0 bases; nucleotides outside the gene matches: 0. This CDR3 contains 18 residues. CDR3 residues: CASSPPGLAGGSTDTQYF. CDR3 nucleotide sequence: TGTGCCAGCTCACCACCGGGACTAGCGGGGGGGAGCACAGATACGCAGTATTTT. Looking up the rest from reference TRBV18 and TRBJ2-3 gives the full variable domain: NAGVMQNPRHLVRRRGQEARLRCSPMKGHSHVYWYRQLPEEGLKFMVYLQKENIIDESGMPKERFSAEFPKEGPSILRIQQVVRGDSAAYFCASSPPGLAGGSTDTQYFGPGTRLTVL.

V is TRBV11-1 and J is TRBJ2-5; no clear D gene. This CDR3 region has 13 residues. The germline V gene encodes CDR1 SGHAT and CDR2 FQDESV (reference sequence). V was cut by 8 bases and J by 2 bases, with 12 bases left in between. This CDR3 is CASSIVGQETQYF. CDR3 DNA sequence: TGTGCCAGCTCAATAGTTGGGCAAGAGACCCAGTACTTC.

This chain links TRBV4-1 with TRBJ2-7, with D possibly TRBD2 on 6 matching bases. Trimming stripped 4 bases from V and 3 bases from J, with 13 bases between. Germline V gene sequence: CDR1 MGHRA, CDR2 YSYEKL. The CDR3 has 14 residues. The CDR3 bases are TGCGCCAGCAGCCCTCGACTAGGAGGCTACGAGCAGTACTTC. Translation: CASSPRLGGYEQYF.

This clonotype was counted ten times or more. This chain joins TRBV11-2 and TRBJ2-1; 10 nucleotides match TRBD2. The J segment lost 9 bases and the V segment lost 2 bases, leaving 4 bases of the junction unmatched. The CDR3 extends over 14 amino acids. The germline V gene has CDR1 SGHAT and CDR2 FQNNGV. The CDR3 nucleotides read TGTGCCAGCAGCTTAAGGCTAGCGGGAGTTGAGCAGTTCTTC. It translates to CASSLRLAGVEQFF.

Remarks on this clonotype: The missing conserved phenylalanine or tryptophan at the end of this CDR3 makes a read error likely. The gene calls are TRBV28 and TRBJ2-5; D perhaps matches TRBD2 (5 bases). Germline-derived CDR1 and CDR2 are MDHEN and SYDVKM. The CDR3 covers 14 residues. V dropped 2 bases and J dropped 5 bases, with 12 bases sitting between them. CDR3 nucleotides: TGTGCCAGCAGTTTACACAGCCCGGGGGAGACCCAGTACTCC. As protein: CASSLHSPGETQYS.

The V call is TRBV5-1, the J call TRBJ2-5; D perhaps matches TRBD2 (5 bases). The CDR3 has 14 amino acids. Germline V gives CDR1 SGHRS, CDR2 YFSETQ. V lost 6 bases and J lost 2, with 14 bases in between. CDR3 sequence: CASTQAGGQETQYF. The CDR3 bases are TGCGCCAGCACGCAGGCAGGAGGACAAGAGACCCAGTACTTC.

The V call is TRBV7-2, the J call TRBJ2-7; 8 positions match TRBD2. After removal of 5 bases from V and 0 bases from J, the junction contained 9 bases not matched to a gene. This CDR3 has 16 amino acids. The germline V gene has CDR1 SGHTA and CDR2 FQGNSA. The CDR3 loop is CASSLSSGGGSYEQYF. The CDR3 DNA reads TGTGCCAGCAGCCTCTCCTCGGGGGGGGGCTCCTACGAGCAGTACTTC.

In this sample, this clonotype turned up many times. V and J are TRBV3-1 and TRBJ2-2; D unclear. With 0 bases removed from V and 6 bases from J, the gap between germline ends came to 8 bases. The CDR3 has 14 residues. Germline values: CDR1 LGHDT, CDR2 YNNKEL (reference sequence). CDR3 nucleotide sequence: TGTGCCAGCAGCCAAGAAAGGTTTGCCGGGGAGCTGTTTTTT. It translates to CASSQERFAGELFF.

This clonotype was observed many times. The chain joins TRBV4-1 to TRBJ1-6, with a tentative D call TRBD1 (5 bases). Trimming took off 3 bases at V and 6 bases at J, with 12 bases between the two ends. This CDR3 comprises 15 residues. Germline lookup yields CDR1 MGHRA and CDR2 YSYEKL. CDR3 sequence reads: CASSQGPGTNSPLHF. The CDR3 nucleotides are TGCGCCAGCAGCCAGGGCCCAGGGACTAATTCACCCCTCCACTTT.

The J gene is TRBJ1-3, the V gene TRBV5-1; D possibly corresponds to TRBD1 (5 bases). V was shortened by 0 bases and J by 0 bases, with 19 bases between the two germline ends. The germline V gene encodes CDR1 SGHRS and CDR2 YFSETQ. The CDR3 consists of 19 residues. CDR3 protein: CASSLGGVRSRSSGNTIYF. The CDR3 nucleotides are TGCGCCAGCAGCTTGGGGGGGGTTAGGAGTCGTAGCTCTGGAAACACCATATATTTT.

This clonotype was counted ten times or more. CDR3 region: CASTRDRVGYTF. In nucleotides, the CDR3 is TGTGCCAGCACCCGGGACAGGGTGGGCTACACCTTC. The chain employs TRBV12-3 or TRBV12-4 and TRBJ1-2, with 9 positions matching TRBD1. This CDR3 is 12 amino acids long. Trimming took 7 bases from V and 8 from J; bases not matched to a gene: 5.